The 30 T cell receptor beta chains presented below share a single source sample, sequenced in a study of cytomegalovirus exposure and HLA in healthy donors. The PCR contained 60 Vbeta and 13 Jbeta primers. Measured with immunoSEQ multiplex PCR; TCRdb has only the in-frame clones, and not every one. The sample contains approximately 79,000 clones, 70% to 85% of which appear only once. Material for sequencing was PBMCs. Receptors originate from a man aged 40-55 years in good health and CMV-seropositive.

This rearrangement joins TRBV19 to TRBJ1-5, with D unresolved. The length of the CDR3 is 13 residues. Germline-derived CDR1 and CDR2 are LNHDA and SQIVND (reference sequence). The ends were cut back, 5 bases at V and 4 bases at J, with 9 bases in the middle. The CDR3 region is CASSGQVNQPQHF. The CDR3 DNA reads TGTGCCAGTAGTGGCCAGGTGAATCAGCCCCAGCATTTT. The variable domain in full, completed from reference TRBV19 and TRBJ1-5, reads DGGITQSPKYLFRKEGQNVTLSCEQNLNHDAMYWYRQDPGQGLRLIYYSQIVNDFQKGDIAEGYSVSREKKESFPLTVTSAQKNPTAFYLCASSGQVNQPQHFGDGTRLSIL.

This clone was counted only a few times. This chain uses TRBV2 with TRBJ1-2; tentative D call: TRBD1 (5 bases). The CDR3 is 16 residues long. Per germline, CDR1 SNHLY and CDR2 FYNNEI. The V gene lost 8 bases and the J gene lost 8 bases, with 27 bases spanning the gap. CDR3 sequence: CASGAGRGYSYGGYTF. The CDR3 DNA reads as TGTGCCAGCGGGGCGGGACGGGGGTATTCATATGGAGGCTACACCTTC.

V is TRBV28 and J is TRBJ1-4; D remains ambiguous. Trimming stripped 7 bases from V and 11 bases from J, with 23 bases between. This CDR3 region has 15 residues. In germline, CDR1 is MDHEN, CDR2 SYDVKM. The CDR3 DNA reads TGTGCCAGCACTAATACCCTCGACTCTGGCGGGAAACTGTTTTTT. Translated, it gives CASTNTLDSGGKLFF.

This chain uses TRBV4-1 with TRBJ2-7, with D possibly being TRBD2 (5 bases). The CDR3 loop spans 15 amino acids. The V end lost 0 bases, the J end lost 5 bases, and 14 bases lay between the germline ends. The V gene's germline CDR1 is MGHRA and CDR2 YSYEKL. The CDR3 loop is CASSQDLAGTHEQYF. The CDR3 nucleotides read TGCGCCAGCAGCCAAGATCTAGCCGGAACCCACGAGCAGTACTTC.

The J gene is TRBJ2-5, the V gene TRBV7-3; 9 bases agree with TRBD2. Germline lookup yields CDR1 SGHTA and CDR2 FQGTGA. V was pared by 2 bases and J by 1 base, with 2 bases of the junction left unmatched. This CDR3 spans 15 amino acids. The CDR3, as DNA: TGTGCCAGCAGCTTAGCGGGAGGGTTCCAAGAGACCCAGTACTTC. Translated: CASSLAGGFQETQYF.

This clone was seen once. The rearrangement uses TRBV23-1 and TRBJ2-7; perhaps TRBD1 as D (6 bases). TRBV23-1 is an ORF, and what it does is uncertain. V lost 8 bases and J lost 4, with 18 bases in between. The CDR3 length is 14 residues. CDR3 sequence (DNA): TGCGCCAGCGAGGGGGAGCGGCATCTTTACGAGCAGTACTTC. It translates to CASEGERHLYEQYF.

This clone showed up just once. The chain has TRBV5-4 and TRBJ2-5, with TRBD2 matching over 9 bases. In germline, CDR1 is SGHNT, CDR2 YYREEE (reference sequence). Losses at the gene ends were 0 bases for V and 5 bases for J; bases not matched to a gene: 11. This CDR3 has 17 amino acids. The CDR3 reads CASSLDGGGGVKETQYF. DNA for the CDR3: TGTGCCAGCAGCTTGGACGGGGGCGGGGGGGTGAAGGAGACCCAGTACTTC.

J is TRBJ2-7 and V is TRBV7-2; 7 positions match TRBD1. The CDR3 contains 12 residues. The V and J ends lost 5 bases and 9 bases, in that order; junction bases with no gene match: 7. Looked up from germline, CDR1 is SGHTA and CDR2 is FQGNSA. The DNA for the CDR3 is TGTGCCAGCAGCCCGACAGGGTCGGGGCAGTACTTC. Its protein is CASSPTGSGQYF.

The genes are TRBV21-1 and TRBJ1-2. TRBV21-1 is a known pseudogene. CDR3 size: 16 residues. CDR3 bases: TGTGCCAGCAGCAAAGTAAGGCGAGGGAGTGGGTATGGCTACACCTTC. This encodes CASSKVRRGSGYGYTF.

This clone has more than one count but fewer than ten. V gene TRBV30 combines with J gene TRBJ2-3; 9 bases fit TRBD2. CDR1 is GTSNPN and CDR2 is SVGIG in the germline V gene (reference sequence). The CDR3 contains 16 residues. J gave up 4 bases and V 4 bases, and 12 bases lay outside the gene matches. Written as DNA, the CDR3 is TGTGCCTGGACACAGCCTAGCGGGGTGAGAGCAGATACGCAGTATTTT. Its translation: CAWTQPSGVRADTQYF.

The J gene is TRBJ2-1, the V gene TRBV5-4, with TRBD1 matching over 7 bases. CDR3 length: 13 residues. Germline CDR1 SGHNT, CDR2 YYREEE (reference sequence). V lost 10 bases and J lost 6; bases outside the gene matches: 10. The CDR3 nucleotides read TGTGCCCTCTCGAGGGCAGGGGGCAATGAGCAGTTCTTC. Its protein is CALSRAGGNEQFF.

CDR3: CASSLGTVYEQYF. CDR3 nucleotide sequence: TGTGCCAGCAGTCTCGGGACAGTCTACGAGCAGTACTTC. V usage is TRBV28 and J usage is TRBJ2-7; 7 nucleotides agree with TRBD1. The CDR3 contains 13 residues. From germline, CDR1 is MDHEN and CDR2 SYDVKM. V lost 5 bases and J lost 3; bases outside the gene matches: 4.

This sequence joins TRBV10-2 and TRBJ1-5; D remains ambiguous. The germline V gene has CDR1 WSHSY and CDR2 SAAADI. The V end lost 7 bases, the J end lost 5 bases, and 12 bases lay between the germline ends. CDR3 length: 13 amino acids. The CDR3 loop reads CASIGGKDQPQHF. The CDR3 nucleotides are TGCGCCAGCATAGGAGGGAAGGATCAGCCCCAGCATTTT.

CDR3 sequence (DNA): TGTGCCGCCCGGGGGGGGAACTATGGCTACACCTTC. The encoded protein is CAARGGNYGYTF. The chain is built from TRBV28 and TRBJ1-2; a possible D gene is TRBD1 (5 bases). Trimming took 11 bases from V and 2 from J, leaving 12 bases between them. The germline gives CDR1 MDHEN, CDR2 SYDVKM. The CDR3 spans 12 residues.

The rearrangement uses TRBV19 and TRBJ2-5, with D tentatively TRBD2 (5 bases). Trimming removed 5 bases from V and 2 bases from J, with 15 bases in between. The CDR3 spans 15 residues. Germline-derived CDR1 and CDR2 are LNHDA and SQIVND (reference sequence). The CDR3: CASSAPGILQETQYF. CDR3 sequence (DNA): TGTGCCAGTAGTGCCCCCGGGATCTTACAAGAGACCCAGTACTTC.

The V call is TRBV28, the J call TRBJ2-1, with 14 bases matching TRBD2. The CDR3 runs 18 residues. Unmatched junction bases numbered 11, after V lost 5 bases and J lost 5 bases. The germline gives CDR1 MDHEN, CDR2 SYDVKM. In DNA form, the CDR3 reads TGTGCCAGCAGTCCAACCCTGGGACTAGCGGGAGACGACAATGAGCAGTTCTTC. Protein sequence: CASSPTLGLAGDDNEQFF.

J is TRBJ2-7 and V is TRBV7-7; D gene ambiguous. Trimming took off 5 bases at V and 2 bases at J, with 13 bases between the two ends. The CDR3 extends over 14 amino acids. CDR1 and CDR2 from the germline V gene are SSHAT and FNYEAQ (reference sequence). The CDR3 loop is CASSPTSNTYEQYF. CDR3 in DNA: TGTGCCAGCAGCCCTACCTCCAATACCTACGAGCAGTACTTC.

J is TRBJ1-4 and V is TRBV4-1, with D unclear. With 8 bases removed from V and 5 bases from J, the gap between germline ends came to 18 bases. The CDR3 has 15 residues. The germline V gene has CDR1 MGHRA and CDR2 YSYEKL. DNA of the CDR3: TGCGCCAGCCAAACAGAACAAGTGGCGAATGAAAAACTGTTTTTT. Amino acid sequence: CASQTEQVANEKLFF.

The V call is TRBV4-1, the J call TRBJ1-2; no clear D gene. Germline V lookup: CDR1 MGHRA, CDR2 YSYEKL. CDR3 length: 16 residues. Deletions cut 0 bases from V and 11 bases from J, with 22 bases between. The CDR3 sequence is CASSQDEWSERATYTF. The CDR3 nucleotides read TGCGCCAGCAGCCAAGATGAATGGTCCGAGCGGGCCACGTACACCTTC.

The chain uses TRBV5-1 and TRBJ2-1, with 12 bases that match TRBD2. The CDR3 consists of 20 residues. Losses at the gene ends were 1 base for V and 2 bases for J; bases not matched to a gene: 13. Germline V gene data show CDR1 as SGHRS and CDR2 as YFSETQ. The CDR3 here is CASSLRGSGTSGYAYNEQFF. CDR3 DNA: TGCGCCAGCAGCTTGAGGGGCTCCGGGACTAGCGGGTATGCCTACAATGAGCAGTTCTTC.

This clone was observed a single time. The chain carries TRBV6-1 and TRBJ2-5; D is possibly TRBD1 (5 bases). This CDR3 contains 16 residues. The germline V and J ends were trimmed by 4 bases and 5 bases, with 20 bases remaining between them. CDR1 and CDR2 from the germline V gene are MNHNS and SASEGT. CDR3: CASSGPIRTMGETQYF. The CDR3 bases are TGTGCCAGCAGTGGCCCTATCCGGACAATGGGGGAGACCCAGTACTTC.

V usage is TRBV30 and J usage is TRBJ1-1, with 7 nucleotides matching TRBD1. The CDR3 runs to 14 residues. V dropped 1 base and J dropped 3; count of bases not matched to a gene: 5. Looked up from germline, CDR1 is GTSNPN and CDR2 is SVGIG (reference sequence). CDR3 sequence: CAWSDRQGYTEAFF. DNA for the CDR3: TGTGCCTGGAGTGACAGACAGGGCTACACTGAAGCTTTCTTT.

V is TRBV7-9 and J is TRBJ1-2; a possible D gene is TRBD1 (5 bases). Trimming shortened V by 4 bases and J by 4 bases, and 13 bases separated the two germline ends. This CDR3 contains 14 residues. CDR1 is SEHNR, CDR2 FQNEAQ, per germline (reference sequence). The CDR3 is CASSSEGQRYGYTF. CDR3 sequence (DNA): TGTGCCAGCAGCTCGGAGGGGCAGCGCTATGGCTACACCTTC.

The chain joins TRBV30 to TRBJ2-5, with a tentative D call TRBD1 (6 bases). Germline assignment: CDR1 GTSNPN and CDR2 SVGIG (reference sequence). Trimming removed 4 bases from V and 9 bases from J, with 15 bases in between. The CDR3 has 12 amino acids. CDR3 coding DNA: TGTGCCTGGACCAAGACAGGCAGCCCCCAGTACTTC. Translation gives CAWTKTGSPQYF.

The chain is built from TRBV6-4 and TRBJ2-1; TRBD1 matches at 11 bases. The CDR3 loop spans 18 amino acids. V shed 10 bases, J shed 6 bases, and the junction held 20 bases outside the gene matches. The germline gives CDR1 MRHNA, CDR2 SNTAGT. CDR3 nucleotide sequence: TGTGCCACCCAGCATCCTGGGGTGGTGGGACAGGGGGTCAATGAGCAGTTCTTC. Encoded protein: CATQHPGVVGQGVNEQFF.

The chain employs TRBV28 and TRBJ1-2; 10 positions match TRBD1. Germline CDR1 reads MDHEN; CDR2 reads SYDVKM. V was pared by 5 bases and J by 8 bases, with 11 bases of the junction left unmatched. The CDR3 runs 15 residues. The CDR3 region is CASSLGQGGSRGYTF. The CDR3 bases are TGTGCCAGCAGTCTCGGACAGGGGGGATCAAGGGGCTACACCTTC.

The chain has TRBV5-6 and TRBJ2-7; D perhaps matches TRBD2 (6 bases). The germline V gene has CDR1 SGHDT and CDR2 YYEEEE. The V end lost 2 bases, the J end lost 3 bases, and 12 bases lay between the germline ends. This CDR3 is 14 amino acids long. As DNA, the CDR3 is TGTGCCAGCAGCTTAGGGACTTACGGCTACGAGCAGTACTTC. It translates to CASSLGTYGYEQYF.

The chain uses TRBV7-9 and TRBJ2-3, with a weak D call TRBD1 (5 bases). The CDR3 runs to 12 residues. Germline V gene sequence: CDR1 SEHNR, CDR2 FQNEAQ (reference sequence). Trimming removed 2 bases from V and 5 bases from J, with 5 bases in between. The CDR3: CASSLTGDTQYF. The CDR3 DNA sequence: TGTGCCAGCAGCTTAACAGGAGATACGCAGTATTTT.

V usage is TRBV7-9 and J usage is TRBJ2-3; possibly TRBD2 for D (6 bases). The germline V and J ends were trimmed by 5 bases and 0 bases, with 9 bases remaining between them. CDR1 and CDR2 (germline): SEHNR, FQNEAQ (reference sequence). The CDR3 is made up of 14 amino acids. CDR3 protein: CASSPGTSTDTQYF. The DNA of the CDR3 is TGTGCCAGCAGCCCCGGGACTAGCACAGATACGCAGTATTTT.

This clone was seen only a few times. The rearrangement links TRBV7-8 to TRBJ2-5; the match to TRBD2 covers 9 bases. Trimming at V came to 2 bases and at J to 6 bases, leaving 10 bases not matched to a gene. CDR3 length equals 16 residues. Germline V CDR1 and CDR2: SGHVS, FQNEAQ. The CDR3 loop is CASSLRIAGAPKTQYF. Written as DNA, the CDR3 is TGTGCCAGCAGCTTAAGGATAGCGGGGGCCCCGAAGACCCAGTACTTC.